These 12 T cell receptor beta chains were sequenced from one sample in a study of neurological immune-mediated disorders. TCRdb re-analysed the 5' RACE reads in MiXCR, keeping a single row per CDR3 protein. The sample has 45,000 or so distinct CDR3 sequences, roughly 6% seen once. The sequenced sample consisted of CD4+ T cells from blood. The receptors derive from a woman in her forties in good health.

In this sample, this clonotype turned up many times. V and J are TRBV6-5 and TRBJ1-1, with a weak D call TRBD1 (5 bases). The CDR3 covers 14 residues. Germline lookup yields CDR1 MNHEY and CDR2 SVGAGI. Deletions cut 5 bases from V and 2 bases from J, with 12 bases between. In DNA form, the CDR3 reads TGTGCCAGCAGTCTAGCCAGGGTTAACACTGAAGCTTTCTTT. This encodes CASSLARVNTEAFF.

This clonotype showed up many times. The rearrangement uses TRBV5-1 and TRBJ1-4, with 9 bases matching TRBD1. Trimming took 4 bases from V and 10 from J; bases not matched to a gene: 8. The CDR3 is 14 residues long. CDR1 is SGHRS and CDR2 is YFSETQ in the germline V gene. The CDR3 DNA follows: TGCGCCAGCAGCATCGGGACAGGGAGTGGAAAACTGTTTTTT. Its translation is CASSIGTGSGKLFF. The full variable domain, rest sourced from reference TRBV5-1 and TRBJ1-4, is KAGVTQTPRYLIKTRGQQVTLSCSPISGHRSVSWYQQTPGQGLQFLFEYFSETQRNKGNFPGRFSGRQFSNSRSEMNVSTLELGDSALYLCASSIGTGSGKLFFGSGTQLSVL.

The sample holds many counts of this clonotype. The V call is TRBV29-1, the J call TRBJ1-2, with TRBD1 matching over 8 bases. Germline values: CDR1 SQVTM, CDR2 ANQGSEA. The CDR3 is 12 amino acids. V lost 5 bases, J lost 6 bases, and 5 bases stayed unmatched. For the CDR3, the DNA is TGCAGCGTTCGGACAGGGCCAAATGGCTACACCTTC. It specifies CSVRTGPNGYTF.

This clonotype was observed at least ten times. V and J are TRBV3-1 and TRBJ2-1, with a tentative D call TRBD2 (5 bases). The length of the CDR3 is 15 residues. Trimming took 1 base from V and 6 from J, leaving 13 bases between them. Per the germline V gene, CDR1 is LGHDT and CDR2 is YNNKEL (reference sequence). The CDR3 sequence: CASSQGPSQTNEQFF. In DNA, the CDR3 is TGTGCCAGCAGCCAAGGTCCTAGCCAAACCAATGAGCAGTTCTTC.

This clonotype has at least ten counts. The V gene is TRBV5-1, the J gene TRBJ2-7; D is unclear. Germline values: CDR1 SGHRS, CDR2 YFSETQ. Trimming cost V 1 base and J 0 bases, with 8 bases left between them. The CDR3 spans 14 residues. The CDR3 DNA follows: TGCGCCAGCAGCTTGATTGGGAACTCCTACGAGCAGTACTTC. It translates to CASSLIGNSYEQYF.

The sample holds one count of this clonotype. The J gene is TRBJ2-5, the V gene TRBV20-1; no clear D. Trimming pared 5 bases from V and 3 bases from J, leaving 22 bases between. This CDR3 region has 16 residues. Germline assignment: CDR1 DFQATT and CDR2 SNEGSKA (reference sequence). CDR3: CSAHLIQWAVKETQYF. CDR3 nucleotides: TGCAGTGCTCACCTCATACAGTGGGCGGTAAAAGAGACCCAGTACTTC.

This clonotype was picked up many times. The chain links TRBV5-1 to TRBJ1-2; D is ambiguous. Germline CDR1 reads SGHRS; CDR2 reads YFSETQ. The CDR3 extends over 14 amino acids. Trimming removed 3 bases at V and 4 bases at J, with 13 bases between. The CDR3 here is CASSSIDGIYGYTF. The CDR3 bases are TGCGCCAGCAGCTCGATAGACGGAATCTATGGCTACACCTTC. Full variable domain (outside the CDR3, taken from reference TRBV5-1 and TRBJ1-2): KAGVTQTPRYLIKTRGQQVTLSCSPISGHRSVSWYQQTPGQGLQFLFEYFSETQRNKGNFPGRFSGRQFSNSRSEMNVSTLELGDSALYLCASSSIDGIYGYTFGSGTRLTVV.

This clonotype was counted at least ten times. V usage is TRBV4-1 and J usage is TRBJ2-7; D is perhaps TRBD2 (5 bases). Germline CDR1 and CDR2: MGHRA and YSYEKL. The CDR3 is made up of 14 amino acids. V was cut by 1 base and J by 5 bases, with 12 bases left in between. The CDR3 DNA follows: TGCGCCAGCAGCCAAGCGCGGGTGGCCCACGAGCAGTACTTC. Protein sequence: CASSQARVAHEQYF.

This clonotype was observed at least ten times. V and J are TRBV20-1 and TRBJ2-2; 13 bases fit TRBD2. Germline CDR1 reads DFQATT; CDR2 reads SNEGSKA (reference sequence). The CDR3 is 16 amino acids. V shed 6 bases and J 1 base; nucleotides not matched to a gene: 5. The chain's CDR3 is CSAELAGGWNTGELFF. The CDR3 nucleotides read TGCAGTGCAGAACTAGCGGGAGGGTGGAACACCGGGGAGCTGTTTTTT.

This clonotype was seen at least ten times. The V and J genes are TRBV5-6 and TRBJ1-2, with TRBD1 as a possible D gene (6 bases). Trimming stripped 3 bases from V and 7 bases from J, with 22 bases between. The length of the CDR3 is 16 residues. Looked up from germline, CDR1 is SGHDT and CDR2 is YYEEEE. The chain's CDR3 is CASSYSALQGLRGYTF. CDR3 DNA: TGTGCCAGCAGCTACTCCGCATTACAGGGTTTGCGTGGCTACACCTTC.

This clonotype was counted at least ten times. V usage is TRBV14 and J usage is TRBJ2-5; D is perhaps TRBD1 (6 bases). The V end lost 4 bases, the J end lost 3 bases, and 9 bases lay between the germline ends. The length of the CDR3 is 13 residues. CDR1 and CDR2 (germline): SGHDN, FVKESK. CDR3 loop: CASSRGGKETQYF. In nucleotides, the CDR3 is TGTGCCAGCAGCCGAGGGGGTAAAGAGACCCAGTACTTC.

This clonotype was seen ten or more times. The CDR3 here is CASSLAGTFYEQYF. The CDR3 coding sequence is TGTGCCAGCAGCTTAGCGGGGACCTTCTACGAGCAGTACTTC. The V gene is TRBV7-9, the J gene TRBJ2-7, with D possibly being TRBD1 or TRBD2 (5 bases each). CDR1 and CDR2 from the germline V gene are SEHNR and FQNEAQ (reference sequence). This CDR3 region has 14 residues. The germline V and J ends were trimmed by 0 bases and 3 bases, with 9 bases remaining between them.